Listed below are T cell receptor beta chains from one sample, sequenced in a study of cytomegalovirus exposure and HLA in healthy donors. Clones were read by immunoSEQ multiplex PCR, and TCRdb kept only the in-frame ones, dropping some. The table has 160,000 or so clones, 65% to 85% seen once. Input material: PBMCs. The receptor source for this set is a man in his 60s in good health and CMV-seronegative. CDR3s include the opening cysteine and the closing phenylalanine or tryptophan. D genes are given only for firm matches. Size tells how often a clone was seen (once, few, many) or the class of an expanded clone, and some rows leave it out.

>TRBD2|TRBV5-1|.|TRBJ2-3
TGCGCCAGCAGCTTGGGGCGGGGACTACCGATCGGAGATACGCAGTATTTT
CASSLGRGLPIGDTQYF
>.|TRBV30|.|TRBJ1-6
TGTGCCTGCCCTATAAACAGGGATTCACCCCTCCACTTT
CACPINRDSPLHF
>TRBD1|TRBV6-1|.|TRBJ1-3
TGTGCCAGCAGAGCTCCGGGACAGACTGGAAACACCATATATTTT
CASRAPGQTGNTIYF
>.|TRBV30|few|TRBJ1-1
TGTGCCTGGAGTGTAGGGCTGGAGGTGAGCACTGAAGCTTTCTTT
CAWSVGLEVSTEAFF
>.|TRBV19|.|TRBJ2-7
TGTGCCAGTAGCCCTGAAAGGGACTCCTACGAGCAGTACTTC
CASSPERDSYEQYF
>.|TRBV23-1|.|TRBJ2-1
TGCGCCAGCAGACCCGGGGTACATGAGCAGTTCTTC
CASRPGVHEQFF
>.|TRBV28|.|TRBJ1-2
TGTGCCAGCGGGACACAGGAGGGCTACACCTTC
CASGTQEGYTF
>TRBD2|TRBV5-1|few|TRBJ2-2
TGCGCCAGCACCCTGGGACTAGCAGACACCGGGGAGCTGTTTTTT
CASTLGLADTGELFF
>.|TRBV28|.|TRBJ1-5
TGTGCCAGCAGTTTAGGCTTGGCCCAGCCCCAGCATTTT
CASSLGLAQPQHF
>.|TRBV2|once|TRBJ1-2
TGTGCCACCATCCCGGGGGTTGGCAACTATGGCTACACCTTC
CATIPGVGNYGYTF
>TRBD1|TRBV28|.|TRBJ2-3
TGTGCCAGCAGTTTCCGAGACAGGGACACAGATACGCAGTATTTT
CASSFRDRDTDTQYF
>.|TRBV7-2|.|TRBJ2-3
TGTGCCAGCAGCGCAGCCCTGACTCAAAGCACAGATACGCAGTATTTT
CASSAALTQSTDTQYF
>.|TRBV19|.|TRBJ2-5
TGTGCCAGTAGTATAATAAACCAAGAGACCCAGTACTTC
CASSIINQETQYF
>TRBD1|TRBV9|once|TRBJ1-2
TGTGCCAGCAGCGCCAGGGGACAGGGAGAGTTTGATGGCTACACCTTC
CASSARGQGEFDGYTF
>TRBD1|TRBV7-3|few|TRBJ2-7
TGTGCCAGCAGCCCTAGTGGGACAGGGATGTCCGAGCAGTACTTC
CASSPSGTGMSEQYF
>.|TRBV10-3|.|TRBJ1-5
TGTGCCATCAGTGAGTCCGGGGGCAATCAGCCCCAGCATTTT
CAISESGGNQPQHF
>.|TRBV27|once|TRBJ2-6
TGTGCCAGCAGTCCAGCGACAGGATCAGGGGCCAACGTCCTGACTTTC
CASSPATGSGANVLTF
>.|TRBV7-9|.|TRBJ1-3
TGTTCCAGCAGCCATGAGGCAGCCCTCTCTGGAAACACCATATATTTT
CSSSHEAALSGNTIYF
>.|TRBV7-2|.|TRBJ1-6
TGTGCCAGCAGCTTAGTAGCAGGGTCGGATTCACCCCTCCACTTT
CASSLVAGSDSPLHF
>.|TRBV7-2|.|TRBJ2-7
TGTGCCAGCAGCCCCCTTCCGACACGAGACTACGAGCAGTACTTC
CASSPLPTRDYEQYF
>.|TRBV15|.|TRBJ1-5
TGTGCCACCAGCAGAAGGGGCGATTATAGCAATCAGCCCCAGCATTTT
CATSRRGDYSNQPQHF
>TRBD2|TRBV27|once|TRBJ2-7
TGTGCCAGCAGCCCCCGGGCTAGCGGGATATCCTACGAGCAGTACTTC
CASSPRASGISYEQYF
>.|TRBV7-8|.|TRBJ2-4
TGTGCCAGCAGCACTGGACAGCTAGCCAAAAACATTCAGTACTTC
CASSTGQLAKNIQYF
>.|TRBV5-1|.|TRBJ1-4
TGCGCCAGCAGCTTGACAGGGAATAATGAAAAACTGTTTTTT
CASSLTGNNEKLFF
>TRBD1|TRBV13|.|TRBJ2-6
TGTGCCAGCAGCCCCGGACAGGGGGCGCTTGGGGCCAACGTCCTGACTTTC
CASSPGQGALGANVLTF
>TRBD1|TRBV25-1|.|TRBJ2-7
TGTGCCAGCAGTGACCCCGGACAGGGACTCTACGAGCAGTACTTC
CASSDPGQGLYEQYF
>TRBD1|TRBV7-2|.|TRBJ2-7
TGTGCCAGCAGCCCCGGGACAGGGTACGAGCAGTACTTC
CASSPGTGYEQYF
>.|TRBV7-2|.|TRBJ1-6
TGTGCCAGCAGCTTAGCGCTAGCGGGGAGCTCCTATAATTCACCCCTCCACTTT
CASSLALAGSSYNSPLHF
>TRBD1|TRBV7-2|.|TRBJ2-2
TGTGCCAGCAGCTCGAGGACAGGGGGCACCACCGGGGAGCTGTTTTTT
CASSSRTGGTTGELFF
>TRBD1|TRBV6-6|.|TRBJ2-1
TGTGCCAGCAGTCCCGCCGGGACAGTATACAATGAGCAGTTCTTC
CASSPAGTVYNEQFF
>.|TRBV4-1|.|TRBJ1-1
TGCGCCAGCAGCCCCGGAGCTAGGACAAGGAACACTGAAGCTTTCTTT
CASSPGARTRNTEAFF
>TRBD2|TRBV7-2|.|TRBJ2-7
TGTGCCAGCAGCTTAAGCGGGGCCCCCTACGAGCAGTACTTC
CASSLSGAPYEQYF
>.|TRBV12-2|.|TRBJ2-7
TGTGACGACCGGCAGGGGTACGAGCAGTACTTC
CDDRQGYEQYF
>.|TRBV28|few|TRBJ1-1
TGTGCCAGCAAATTGGGTCGACAGGAAGCTTTCTTT
CASKLGRQEAFF
>.|TRBV18|.|TRBJ2-5
TGTGCCAGCTCACCACCGCCGAGGGAGACCCAGTACTTC
CASSPPPRETQYF
>.|TRBV10-3|few|TRBJ2-2
TGTGCCATCAGTGAGTCGCGCGTGGACACCGGGGAGCTGTTTTTT
CAISESRVDTGELFF
>TRBD1|TRBV7-9|.|TRBJ1-1
TGTTCCAGCAGCCCCCAGGGGGCGAGGAGCACTGAAGCTTTCTTT
CSSSPQGARSTEAFF
>.|TRBV5-4|.|TRBJ2-7
TGTGCCAGCAGCTTGTTGGTGACTACCGAGCAGTACTTC
CASSLLVTTEQYF
>.|TRBV6-6|.|TRBJ1-1
TGTGCCAGCAGTTACGGGGGGGGTATAAACACTGAAGCTTTCTTT
CASSYGGGINTEAFF
>.|TRBV9|.|TRBJ2-3
TGTGCCAGCAGCCCTTTCCCCTCTAGCACAGATACGCAGTATTTT
CASSPFPSSTDTQYF
>.|TRBV5-1|.|TRBJ1-5
TGCGCCAGCAGCCCGGACAGTTATAGCAATCAGCCCCAGCATTTT
CASSPDSYSNQPQHF
>TRBD1|TRBV28|.|TRBJ1-5
TGTGCCAGCAGCTTGGACAGGGGCGCGTATAGCAATCAGCCCCAGCATTTT
CASSLDRGAYSNQPQHF
>.|TRBV4-3|few|TRBJ2-5
TGCGCCAGCAGCCAAGGTCCGGCGTTATCGGGAGAGACCCAGTACTTC
CASSQGPALSGETQYF
>TRBD1|TRBV5-6|.|TRBJ1-4
TGTGCCAGCAGCTCCGTGGACAGGGGGCGAGAAAAACTGTTTTTT
CASSSVDRGREKLFF
>TRBD2|TRBV14|.|TRBJ2-7
TGTGCCAGCAGCCAAGGACTAGCGGGAACCTACGAGCAGTACTTC
CASSQGLAGTYEQYF
>.|TRBV27|.|TRBJ1-2
TGTGCCAGCAGTTCCTTTGACAGGAACTATGGCTACACCTTC
CASSSFDRNYGYTF
>.|TRBV19|.|TRBJ2-7
TGTGCCAGTAGTATGATCGTGAGCTCCTTCGAGCAGTACTTC
CASSMIVSSFEQYF
>.|TRBV28|.|TRBJ2-1
TGTGCCAGCTTCGGGACACTATACAATGAGCAGTTCTTC
CASFGTLYNEQFF
>.|TRBV18|once|TRBJ2-7
TGTGCCAGCTCACCTACAGGCTTCGAGCAGTACTTC
CASSPTGFEQYF
>.|TRBV9|.|TRBJ2-7
TGTGCCAGCAGCGTAGCGGACAGCTCCTACGAGCAGTACTTC
CASSVADSSYEQYF
>.|TRBV10-3|few|TRBJ1-5
TGTGCCATCAGTGAATCTGGCAGCAATCAGCCCCAGCATTTT
CAISESGSNQPQHF
>TRBD2|TRBV18|once|TRBJ2-7
TGTGCCAGCTCACCACTCCCTGGACTAGCGGGGACGTACGAGCAGTACTTC
CASSPLPGLAGTYEQYF
>.|TRBV27|.|TRBJ2-1
TGTGCCAGCAGTTTAAATGAGGGATCGGATGAGCAGTTCTTC
CASSLNEGSDEQFF